The clone carrying this TCR beta chain was seen more than once but under ten times. Its target is not known. CDR3 length equals 15 residues. V lost 6 bases to trimming and J lost 2 bases, with 11 bases between them. A universal primer site arose from template switching, and cDNA bore unique molecular identifiers. TCRdb reanalysed the 5' RACE reads using MiXCR and keeps one entry per CDR3 protein. The sample lists approximately 410,000 distinct CDR3 sequences, roughly 18% seen once, with 10% to 15% in the top ten. The source of the sample is a study of identical twins. General study results and limits: Memory repertoires lacked the insertion deficit that abundant cord blood beta clonotypes showed. Models, which agreed with sharing between unrelated individuals, nonetheless underestimated the out-of-frame TCR alpha sharing seen in monozygotic twins. Conclusions were drawn cross-sectionally by statistical analysis, without following the same donors.

The V call is TRBV12-3 or TRBV12-4, the J call TRBJ2-6, with D unclear. The source is a man aged 45 to 65 in good health. Sequencing was carried out using naive T cells sorted from blood. The CDR3 nucleotides read TGTGCCAGCAGAACGACCGGTCCTGGGGCCAACGTCCTGACTTTC. Its translation: CASRTTGPGANVLTF.